This T cell receptor (beta chain) comes out of a study of shared clonotypes between healthy human individuals. As concerns this clone: Antigen unknown.

General study findings and limits: Large depth notwithstanding, sorted-subset sequencing proved incomplete by rarefaction.

The CDR3 covers 17 residues. Looked up from germline, CDR1 is ENHRY and CDR2 is SYGVKD. V was cut by 7 bases and J by 1 base, with 21 bases left in between. Terminally differentiated effector memory CD45RA+ cells were excluded from the naive CD8 cells, which were CD45RO-negative and positively selected for CCR7. Sequencing was performed with immunoSEQ multiplex PCR; in TCRdb, only in-frame clones are kept and a portion is missing. The sample has under 700,000 clones; 95% are singletons. The chain recombines TRBV10-3 with TRBJ2-3, with D unclear. Sequencing input: naive CD8+ T cells sorted from blood. The receptor's source is a woman in her 30s in good health. This CDR3 is CAINNRPTAGRTDTQYF. The CDR3 coding sequence is TGTGCCATCAACAACAGACCGACTGCCGGCCGCACAGATACGCAGTATTTT.